What follows are 9 T cell receptor beta chains derived from one specimen sequenced in a study of OX40 agonist ivuxolimab in advanced cancers. The method was immunoSEQ multiplex PCR; TCRdb's version includes in-frame clones alone and lacks a portion of them. The sample includes some 50,000 clones, 75% to 85% seen only once; the top ten take roughly 0.69%. The specimen comprised CD4+ or CD8+ T cells sorted from blood, sampled in a trial of the OX40 agonist ivuxolimab. These TCRs come from an adult with an advanced solid tumor such as melanoma, head and neck, liver or kidney cancer.

The chain joins TRBV2 to TRBJ2-2, with 8 bases fitting TRBD2. V lost 8 bases, J lost 3 bases, and 5 bases stayed unmatched. The CDR3 length is 14 residues. CDR1 is SNHLY, CDR2 FYNNEI, per germline. The CDR3 DNA follows: TGTGCCAGCCTGGGACTAGAGGACACCGGGGAGCTGTTTTTT. Protein sequence: CASLGLEDTGELFF.

This chain connects TRBV19 to TRBJ1-6, with D possibly being TRBD1 (6 bases). The CDR3 contains 15 residues. Trimming took off 2 bases at V and 7 bases at J, with 12 bases between the two ends. CDR1 and CDR2 from the germline V gene are LNHDA and SQIVND (reference sequence). The CDR3 reads CASSIFRDKNSPLHF. The CDR3, as DNA: TGTGCCAGTAGTATATTTCGGGACAAGAATTCACCCCTCCACTTT.

The chain links TRBV29-1 to TRBJ1-1; D possibly corresponds to TRBD1 (5 bases). The length of the CDR3 is 13 residues. Trimming removed 7 bases at V and 0 bases at J, with 12 bases between. From germline, CDR1 is SQVTM and CDR2 ANQGSEA. The CDR3 loop reads CSATDRVNTEAFF. CDR3 nucleotide sequence: TGCAGCGCTACTGACAGAGTGAACACTGAAGCTTTCTTT.

The chain couples TRBV28 to TRBJ1-4; D is possibly TRBD1 (6 bases). The CDR3 extends over 13 amino acids. Germline V gene lookup returns CDR1 MDHEN and CDR2 SYDVKM. V was pared by 8 bases and J by 9 bases, with 16 bases between. CDR3 DNA sequence: TGTGCCAGCCAGGACAGTCCCAATCAAAAACTGTTTTTT. Its protein product is CASQDSPNQKLFF.

The rearrangement joins TRBV6-5 to TRBJ2-5; D uncertain. Trimming cost V 5 bases and J 5 bases, with 12 bases left between them. The CDR3 extends over 13 amino acids. CDR1 is MNHEY and CDR2 is SVGAGI in the germline V gene. The CDR3 DNA is TGTGCCAGCAGTCCTGGGTCCTGGGAGACCCAGTACTTC. It yields the protein CASSPGSWETQYF.

The CDR3 sequence is CASSIGGQTYEQYF. In DNA form, the CDR3 reads TGTGCCAGTAGTATAGGGGGACAGACCTACGAGCAGTACTTC. The rearrangement uses TRBV19 and TRBJ2-7, with 7 bases identical to TRBD1. The V gene end was trimmed by 1 base and the J gene end by 2 bases; junction bases not matched to a gene: 2. CDR3 length equals 14 residues. CDR1 and CDR2 from the germline V gene are LNHDA and SQIVND (reference sequence).

The gene calls are TRBV2 and TRBJ2-3, with 8 bases fitting TRBD2. Trimming cost V 6 bases and J 5 bases; bases outside gene matches: 4. In germline, CDR1 is SNHLY, CDR2 FYNNEI. This CDR3 has 13 residues. The CDR3 DNA follows: TGTGCCAGCAGCTGGAGCGGGGGAGATACGCAGTATTTT. Translated, it gives CASSWSGGDTQYF.

This clone has a handful of counts. This chain uses TRBV7-2 with TRBJ1-3; unclear D gene. Trimming pared 1 base from V and 7 bases from J, leaving 11 bases between. Germline V CDR1 and CDR2: SGHTA, FQGNSA. The CDR3 loop spans 14 amino acids. For the CDR3, the DNA is TGTGCCAGCAGCTTAGTAGAGGTTAGGAACACCATATATTTT. Protein: CASSLVEVRNTIYF.

The chain recombines TRBV21-1 with TRBJ1-1. TRBV21-1 is termed a pseudogene. The CDR3 has 15 amino acids. This chain's CDR3 is CASSKAPPAGTEAFF. The CDR3 DNA is TGTGCCAGCAGCAAAGCGCCCCCGGCGGGAACTGAAGCTTTCTTT.